The 32 T cell receptor beta chains below all came from one sample that was sequenced in a study of shared clonotypes between healthy human individuals. Only CD45RO-negative cells positively selected for CCR7 counted as naive CD8 cells, so terminally differentiated effector memory CD45RA+ cells were excluded. Sequenced by immunoSEQ multiplex PCR; TCRdb stores in-frame clones only, minus some. The data contain 750,000 to 1,000,000 clones, roughly 92% of them singletons. Material for sequencing was naive CD8+ T cells sorted from blood. Receptors originate from a man aged 25 to 45 in good health.

This clone has a single count. V and J are TRBV27 and TRBJ2-6; D possibly uses TRBD1 or TRBD2 (6 bases each). Germline CDR1 and CDR2: MNHEY and SMNVEV (reference sequence). With 8 bases removed from V and 1 base from J, the gap between germline ends came to 24 bases. CDR3 length: 19 residues. The CDR3 bases are TGTGCCAGCCTGCCCCGAGGGGGGCTATCCCCATCTGGGGCCAACGTCCTGACTTTC. Residues: CASLPRGGLSPSGANVLTF.

Worth noting for this clone: Other DNA sequences of this sample code for an identical CDR3. The chain is built from TRBV7-6 and TRBJ1-1; no clear D. Germline V CDR1 and CDR2: SGHVS, FNYEAQ. Trimming pared 1 base from V and 1 base from J, leaving 4 bases between. The CDR3 sequence is 13 residues long. DNA for the CDR3: TGTGCCAGCAGCTTAGAGGAGAACACTGAAGCTTTCTTT. Residues: CASSLEENTEAFF.

The gene calls are TRBV4-1 and TRBJ2-2; 7 bases align to TRBD2. Looked up from germline, CDR1 is MGHRA and CDR2 is YSYEKL. The junction had 6 bases not matched to a gene; V was cut back by 3 bases and J by 5 bases. This CDR3 spans 15 amino acids. CDR3 DNA sequence: TGCGCCAGCAGCCAGTTAGCGGGTAAAACCGGGGAGCTGTTTTTT. Translated: CASSQLAGKTGELFF.

The V call is TRBV7-9, the J call TRBJ1-1; perhaps TRBD1 as D (5 bases). CDR1 is SEHNR, CDR2 FQNEAQ, per germline (reference sequence). V lost 1 base and J 4 bases, leaving 22 bases between the germline ends. The CDR3 has 18 residues. The CDR3 loop reads CASSLDLLGGQGSTEAFF. CDR3 nucleotides: TGTGCCAGCAGCTTAGACCTGTTGGGTGGTCAGGGAAGCACTGAAGCTTTCTTT.

The genes are TRBV5-4 and TRBJ2-1; 8 nucleotides line up with TRBD1. This CDR3 contains 13 residues. Per germline, CDR1 SGHNT and CDR2 YYREEE (reference sequence). J gave up 6 bases and V 7 bases, and 6 bases lay outside the gene matches. The CDR3 coding sequence is TGTGCCAGCTCAACAGGGGGTACCAATGAGCAGTTCTTC. The encoded protein is CASSTGGTNEQFF.

This chain connects TRBV27 to TRBJ2-1, with D unresolved. Germline values: CDR1 MNHEY, CDR2 SMNVEV (reference sequence). V was pared by 3 bases and J by 4 bases, with 7 bases between. The CDR3 consists of 13 residues. The CDR3 sequence: CASSFAYYNEQFF. The CDR3 region has the DNA TGTGCCAGCAGTTTCGCGTATTACAATGAGCAGTTCTTC.

The chain's CDR3 is CASSPGGYYEQYF. CDR3 bases: TGTGCCAGCAGTCCTGGGGGGTACTACGAGCAGTACTTC. V usage is TRBV7-9 and J usage is TRBJ2-7; D is possibly TRBD2 (6 bases). The V gene's germline CDR1 is SEHNR and CDR2 FQNEAQ (reference sequence). V shed 6 bases and J shed 3 bases, with 12 bases lying between them. The CDR3 sequence is 13 residues long.

V and J are TRBV9 and TRBJ1-2, with a tentative D call TRBD1 (6 bases). Germline assignment: CDR1 SGDLS and CDR2 YYNGEE. Between the trimmed V and J ends, which lost 9 bases and 5 bases, there was a span of 20 bases. CDR3 length: 14 amino acids. The CDR3 spells CATDKGEQGYGYTF. CDR3 DNA sequence: TGTGCCACCGACAAAGGAGAACAGGGATATGGCTACACCTTC.

The chain is built from TRBV4-1 and TRBJ2-7; a weak D match, TRBD1 (6 bases). The V gene lost 3 bases and the J gene lost 2 bases, with 11 bases spanning the gap. The CDR3 runs to 14 residues. CDR1 and CDR2 from the germline V gene are MGHRA and YSYEKL. CDR3 amino acids: CASSQQGSTYEQYF. The DNA of the CDR3 is TGCGCCAGCAGCCAGCAGGGGTCAACCTACGAGCAGTACTTC.

The V and J genes are TRBV30 and TRBJ2-1; 7 bases line up with TRBD2. CDR1 and CDR2 (germline): GTSNPN, SVGIG (reference sequence). The CDR3 is 13 residues long. J gave up 9 bases and V 2 bases, and 7 bases lay outside the gene matches. The CDR3 here is CAWSLTSWSEQFF. The CDR3 nucleotides are TGTGCCTGGAGTCTGACTAGCTGGAGTGAGCAGTTCTTC.

The sample holds a few counts of this clone. V and J are TRBV10-3 and TRBJ2-5; 13 bases are a match to TRBD2. With 8 bases clipped from V and 2 bases from J, the junction kept 8 bases outside the gene matches. The CDR3 has 16 amino acids. Germline values: CDR1 ENHRY, CDR2 SYGVKD. The CDR3 coding sequence is TGTGCCATCTCTGAAGGACTAGCGGGAGAGCAAGAGACCCAGTACTTC. This translates into CAISEGLAGEQETQYF.

The chain recombines TRBV5-1 with TRBJ2-7; TRBD2 is a possible D gene (5 bases). Per germline, CDR1 SGHRS and CDR2 YFSETQ. Trimming took 0 bases from V and 1 from J, leaving 8 bases between them. This CDR3 is 14 amino acids long. CDR3 amino acids: CASSLDGKSYEQYF. The CDR3 DNA reads as TGCGCCAGCAGCTTGGACGGGAAGTCCTACGAGCAGTACTTC.

The chain combines TRBV19 with TRBJ2-2, with 9 bases identical to TRBD2. J gave up 3 bases and V 8 bases, and 13 bases lay outside the gene matches. Germline values: CDR1 LNHDA, CDR2 SQIVND (reference sequence). The CDR3 spans 17 residues. The CDR3 nucleotides are TGTGCCAGTGGTCTCCTAGCGGGGTTTTCGGACACCGGGGAGCTGTTTTTT. Protein product: CASGLLAGFSDTGELFF.

The chain recombines TRBV6-5 with TRBJ2-1, with 7 positions matching TRBD1. J was trimmed by 9 bases and V by 2 bases; bases with no gene match: 10. CDR1 MNHEY and CDR2 SVGAGI come from the germline V gene. The CDR3 has 15 residues. CDR3 sequence (DNA): TGTGCCAGCAGTTACCTCCCACAGGGGACGGGTGAGCAGTTCTTC. Translating gives CASSYLPQGTGEQFF.

The rearrangement joins TRBV7-9 to TRBJ2-3; D possibly uses TRBD1 or TRBD2 (5 bases each). Germline V gene lookup returns CDR1 SEHNR and CDR2 FQNEAQ (reference sequence). The CDR3 is made up of 19 amino acids. Trimming removed 5 bases from V and 6 bases from J, with 30 bases in between. The CDR3 coding sequence is TGTGCCAGCAGCCCGAGGGGTGGCGGTGTCGAATACCGGTCGGATACGCAGTATTTT. Encoded protein: CASSPRGGGVEYRSDTQYF.

This clone was seen only once. This chain links TRBV6-5 with TRBJ2-1; 11 bases match TRBD2. The CDR3 is 15 residues long. CDR1 is MNHEY, CDR2 SVGAGI, per germline. The trim removed 6 bases at V and 4 bases at J, leaving 5 bases unmatched. In nucleotides, the CDR3 is TGTGCCAGCAGGGCCGGGACTAGCGGTTACAATGAGCAGTTCTTC. Translation gives CASRAGTSGYNEQFF.

The genes are TRBV4-3 and TRBJ2-7, with TRBD2 matching 9 bases. V lost 4 bases, J lost 2 bases, and 9 bases stayed unmatched. Germline CDR1 and CDR2: LGHNA and YSLEER. The CDR3 is made up of 16 amino acids. CDR3 loop: CASSPGTRGRAYEQYF. Written as DNA, the CDR3 is TGCGCCAGCAGCCCGGGGACTCGCGGGAGGGCCTACGAGCAGTACTTC.

CDR3 in amino acids: CASSESAGPGEQYF. Here the CDR3 DNA reads TGCGCCAGCAGTGAGTCTGCAGGTCCGGGCGAGCAGTACTTC. J is TRBJ2-7 and V is TRBV10-1; D call uncertain. CDR3 length equals 14 residues. Trimming cost V 0 bases and J 6 bases, with 12 bases left between them. CDR1 and CDR2 (germline): WNHNN, SYGVQD (reference sequence).

The chain links TRBV6-9 to TRBJ1-1, with D hard to call. The CDR3 is 15 residues long. Germline assignment: CDR1 MNHGY and CDR2 SVAAGI. V gave up 0 bases and J gave up 2 bases, with 10 bases separating them. The CDR3: CASSYSADFNTEAFF. Here the CDR3 DNA reads TGTGCCAGCAGTTATTCGGCGGACTTCAACACTGAAGCTTTCTTT.

This clone was seen ten or more times. The same CDR3 also results from other DNA sequences found in this sample. V is TRBV27 and J is TRBJ2-7; weak D call: TRBD2 (5 bases). The CDR3 is 13 amino acids. CDR1 is MNHEY and CDR2 is SMNVEV in the germline V gene (reference sequence). Trimming left V 3 bases short and J 3 bases short, with 9 bases between. The CDR3 loop reads CASSFGLNYEQYF. The CDR3 coding sequence is TGTGCCAGCAGTTTCGGACTGAACTACGAGCAGTACTTC.

V is TRBV11-2 and J is TRBJ1-1; D gene unclear. V was pared by 3 bases and J by 2 bases, with 4 bases between. CDR3 length: 12 residues. Germline CDR1 is SGHAT and CDR2 is FQNNGV. The CDR3 region is CASSFINTEAFF. Here the CDR3 DNA reads TGTGCCAGCAGCTTTATAAACACTGAAGCTTTCTTT.

A word on this clone: The same CDR3 can be traced to other DNA sequences in this sample. The V call is TRBV9, the J call TRBJ2-7; 14 bases line up with TRBD2. Germline CDR1 SGDLS, CDR2 YYNGEE. V lost 3 bases, J lost 3 bases, and 2 bases stayed unmatched. This CDR3 region has 15 residues. The CDR3 reads CASSAGTSGSYEQYF. In nucleotides, the CDR3 is TGTGCCAGCAGCGCTGGGACTAGCGGGAGCTACGAGCAGTACTTC.

The chain links TRBV28 to TRBJ1-1; 8 bases match TRBD1. Germline lookup yields CDR1 MDHEN and CDR2 SYDVKM. V shed 1 base and J 4 bases; nucleotides not matched to a gene: 5. The CDR3 loop spans 15 amino acids. DNA of the CDR3: TGTGCCAGCAGTTTATCCAGGGGGCTCGGCACTGAAGCTTTCTTT. Its translation is CASSLSRGLGTEAFF.

The gene calls are TRBV6-6 and TRBJ1-2; 7 bases map to TRBD1. Germline CDR1 MNHNY, CDR2 SVGAGI (reference sequence). With 5 bases clipped from V and 6 bases from J, the junction kept 12 bases outside the gene matches. The CDR3 consists of 15 residues. The CDR3 is CASSQNPGQFDGYTF. In nucleotides, the CDR3 is TGTGCCAGCAGTCAAAACCCGGGACAGTTTGATGGCTACACCTTC.

V is TRBV5-6 and J is TRBJ2-2; 7 bases match TRBD2. The CDR3 spans 18 residues. Germline values: CDR1 SGHDT, CDR2 YYEEEE. The junction had 16 bases not matched to a gene; V was cut back by 4 bases and J by 4 bases. The CDR3 bases are TGTGCCAGCAGCCCATTACCGGGACTATTTTTAGGCACCGGGGAGCTGTTTTTT. Amino acid sequence: CASSPLPGLFLGTGELFF.

The rearrangement links TRBV7-7 to TRBJ2-5; 7 bases are a match to TRBD1. This CDR3 is built from 13 residues. Germline CDR1 is SSHAT and CDR2 is FNYEAQ (reference sequence). V was clipped by 5 bases and J by 2 bases; unmatched bases: 2. The CDR3 is CASSPDRQETQYF. As DNA, the CDR3 is TGTGCCAGCAGCCCGGACAGGCAAGAGACCCAGTACTTC.

This clone is a singleton in its sample. V gene TRBV12-5 combines with J gene TRBJ1-2; D not certain. V dropped 0 bases and J dropped 8 bases, with 13 bases sitting between them. Germline-derived CDR1 and CDR2 are LGHNT and FRNRAP. The CDR3 length is 14 residues. Here the CDR3 reads CASGLVPGRRGYTF. The CDR3 DNA reads TGTGCTAGTGGTTTGGTACCGGGGAGGAGAGGCTACACCTTC. The full variable domain, completed using reference TRBV12-5 and TRBJ1-2, is DARVTQTPRHKVTEMGQEVTMRCQPILGHNTVFWYRQTMMQGLELLAYFRNRAPLDDSGMPKDRFSAEMPDATLATLKIQPSEPRDSAVYFCASGLVPGRRGYTFGSGTRLTVV.

The chain has TRBV14 and TRBJ2-2; tentatively, D is TRBD2 (6 bases). Germline CDR1 SGHDN, CDR2 FVKESK. V lost 2 bases and J 7 bases, leaving 14 bases between the germline ends. The CDR3 covers 15 residues. The CDR3 reads CASSQFAGSNGELFF. The CDR3 DNA reads TGTGCCAGCAGCCAATTTGCGGGATCTAACGGGGAGCTGTTTTTT.

The rearrangement links TRBV18 to TRBJ2-7, with TRBD2 identical over 13 bases. CDR1 KGHSH and CDR2 LQKENI come from the germline V gene. V lost 0 bases and J lost 7; bases outside the gene matches: 9. The CDR3 runs 17 residues. CDR3 in amino acids: CASSPPPGGLAGVEQYF. In DNA form, the CDR3 reads TGTGCCAGCTCACCACCCCCAGGAGGACTAGCGGGAGTTGAGCAGTACTTC.

The chain links TRBV27 to TRBJ2-1; the D is unclear. With 3 bases removed from V and 8 bases from J, the gap between germline ends came to 11 bases. CDR1 is MNHEY, CDR2 SMNVEV, per germline (reference sequence). The CDR3 is 13 amino acids. CDR3 protein: CASSFLKGYEQFF. The CDR3 DNA is TGTGCCAGCAGTTTTCTCAAGGGTTATGAGCAGTTCTTC.

The chain uses TRBV4-1 and TRBJ2-2, with 7 positions matching TRBD1. The CDR3 has 14 amino acids. J was trimmed by 6 bases and V by 4 bases; bases with no gene match: 5. Germline values: CDR1 MGHRA, CDR2 YSYEKL. In DNA, the CDR3 is TGCGCCAGCAGCCCACTCACAGGGGCCGGGGAGCTGTTTTTT. It encodes CASSPLTGAGELFF.

This clone was detected once. V is TRBV28 and J is TRBJ1-5; 9 positions match TRBD1. Germline CDR1 is MDHEN and CDR2 is SYDVKM. Trimming took 5 bases from V and 3 from J; bases not matched to a gene: 14. CDR3 size: 18 residues. CDR3 sequence reads: CASSQKGTGGSLNQPQHF. CDR3 nucleotides: TGTGCCAGCAGTCAGAAAGGCACAGGGGGCTCTCTCAATCAGCCCCAGCATTTT.